Shown below are 8 T cell receptor beta chains from a single sample sequenced in a study of read filtering for tumor transcriptome and immune sequencing. From 300 to 450 ng of RNA, a library with molecular barcoded alpha/delta and beta/gamma adaptors was made. Using its own MiXCR run on the reads, TCRdb lists one record per CDR3 protein. This sample has 35,000 to 40,000 distinct CDR3 sequences; about an eighth occur once, and the top ten carry 25% to 30%. Sequencing used a population of CD138-negative cells sorted from bone marrow. The receptor source for this set is a donor aged 40 or older with multiple myeloma.

In its sample, this clonotype was seen many times. The V call is TRBV3-1, the J call TRBJ2-5; D gene ambiguous. The CDR3 sequence is 12 residues long. V was trimmed by 2 bases and J by 4 bases, leaving 5 bases between them. The germline V gene has CDR1 LGHDT and CDR2 YNNKEL (reference sequence). Here the CDR3 DNA reads TGTGCCAGCAGCCAATTGGGAGAGACCCAGTACTTC. Translated, it gives CASSQLGETQYF.

This clonotype was counted between two and nine times. A read error may be the cause here, since a much bigger clone is one base away. The rearrangement uses TRBV20-1 and TRBJ2-1, with unresolved D. The length of the CDR3 is 13 residues. Germline V gene data show CDR1 as DFQATT and CDR2 as SNEGSKA (reference sequence). V lost 4 bases to trimming and J lost 13 bases, with 20 bases between them. The chain's CDR3 is CSAISSLVEFQFF. Written as DNA, the CDR3 is TGCAGTGCTATTTCGTCTTTAGTGGAATTTCAGTTCTTC.

This clonotype was picked up many times. The junction differs from germline at one of its ends, possibly a read error. The chain uses TRBV7-3 and TRBJ2-1; the match to TRBD1 covers 7 bases. The CDR3 has 13 amino acids. Per the germline V gene, CDR1 is SGHTA and CDR2 is FQGTGA. CDR3 region: CASSFDRVSERFF. CDR3 in DNA: TGTGCCAGCAGCTTTGACAGGGTGTCCGAGCGGTTCTTC.

This clonotype showed up just a few times. V is TRBV9 and J is TRBJ2-7; no clear D. Per the germline V gene, CDR1 is SGDLS and CDR2 is YYNGEE. The CDR3 extends over 15 amino acids. Deletions cut 4 bases from V and 4 bases from J, with 18 bases between. CDR3 in DNA: TGTGCCAGCAGCCCAACCACCTCTTCGGGTTACGAGCAGTACTTC. It encodes CASSPTTSSGYEQYF.

This clonotype was found many times. The chain joins TRBV3-1 to TRBJ1-2, with D unclear. The CDR3 length is 17 residues. Looked up from germline, CDR1 is LGHDT and CDR2 is YNNKEL (reference sequence). Between the trimmed V and J ends, which lost 7 bases and 0 bases, there was a span of 21 bases. The CDR3 spells CASTFQLGSGANYGYTF. In DNA form, the CDR3 reads TGTGCCAGCACCTTCCAACTCGGATCCGGGGCTAACTATGGCTACACCTTC. The full variable domain, with the rest looked up from reference TRBV3-1 and TRBJ1-2, is DTAVSQTPKYLVTQMGNDKSIKCEQNLGHDTMYWYKQDSKKFLKIMFSYNNKELIINETVPNRFSPKSPDKAHLNLHINSLELGDSAVYFCASTFQLGSGANYGYTFGSGTRLTVV.

Concerning this clonotype itself: A much larger clone is a single base away; this may be a read error. The chain carries TRBV5-1 and TRBJ2-7; 7 bases map to TRBD2. The CDR3 loop spans 13 amino acids. J gave up 5 bases and V 3 bases, and 5 bases lay outside the gene matches. The germline V gene encodes CDR1 SGHRS and CDR2 YFSETQ. CDR3 sequence (DNA): TGCGCCAGCAGCTCGGGGGGTGCCGACGAGCAGTACTTC. It specifies CASSSGGADEQYF.

This clonotype was counted at least ten times. The chain couples TRBV7-3 to TRBJ1-1; D gene unclear. V dropped 6 bases and J dropped 3 bases, with 11 bases sitting between them. This CDR3 comprises 13 residues. CDR1 SGHTA and CDR2 FQGTGA come from the germline V gene. In DNA, the CDR3 is TGTGCCAGCAGACAAGACTCGGACACTGAAGCTTTCTTT. Translation gives CASRQDSDTEAFF.

In its sample, this clonotype was seen many times. The CDR3 region has the DNA TGTGCCAGCAGCCTCGGGGGCAGTGAAAAACTGTTTTTT. It specifies CASSLGGSEKLFF. This chain uses TRBV7-9 with TRBJ1-4, with D possibly being TRBD1 (6 bases). V gave up 5 bases and J gave up 7 bases, with 11 bases separating them. This CDR3 is built from 13 residues. Germline assignment: CDR1 SEHNR and CDR2 FQNEAQ (reference sequence).